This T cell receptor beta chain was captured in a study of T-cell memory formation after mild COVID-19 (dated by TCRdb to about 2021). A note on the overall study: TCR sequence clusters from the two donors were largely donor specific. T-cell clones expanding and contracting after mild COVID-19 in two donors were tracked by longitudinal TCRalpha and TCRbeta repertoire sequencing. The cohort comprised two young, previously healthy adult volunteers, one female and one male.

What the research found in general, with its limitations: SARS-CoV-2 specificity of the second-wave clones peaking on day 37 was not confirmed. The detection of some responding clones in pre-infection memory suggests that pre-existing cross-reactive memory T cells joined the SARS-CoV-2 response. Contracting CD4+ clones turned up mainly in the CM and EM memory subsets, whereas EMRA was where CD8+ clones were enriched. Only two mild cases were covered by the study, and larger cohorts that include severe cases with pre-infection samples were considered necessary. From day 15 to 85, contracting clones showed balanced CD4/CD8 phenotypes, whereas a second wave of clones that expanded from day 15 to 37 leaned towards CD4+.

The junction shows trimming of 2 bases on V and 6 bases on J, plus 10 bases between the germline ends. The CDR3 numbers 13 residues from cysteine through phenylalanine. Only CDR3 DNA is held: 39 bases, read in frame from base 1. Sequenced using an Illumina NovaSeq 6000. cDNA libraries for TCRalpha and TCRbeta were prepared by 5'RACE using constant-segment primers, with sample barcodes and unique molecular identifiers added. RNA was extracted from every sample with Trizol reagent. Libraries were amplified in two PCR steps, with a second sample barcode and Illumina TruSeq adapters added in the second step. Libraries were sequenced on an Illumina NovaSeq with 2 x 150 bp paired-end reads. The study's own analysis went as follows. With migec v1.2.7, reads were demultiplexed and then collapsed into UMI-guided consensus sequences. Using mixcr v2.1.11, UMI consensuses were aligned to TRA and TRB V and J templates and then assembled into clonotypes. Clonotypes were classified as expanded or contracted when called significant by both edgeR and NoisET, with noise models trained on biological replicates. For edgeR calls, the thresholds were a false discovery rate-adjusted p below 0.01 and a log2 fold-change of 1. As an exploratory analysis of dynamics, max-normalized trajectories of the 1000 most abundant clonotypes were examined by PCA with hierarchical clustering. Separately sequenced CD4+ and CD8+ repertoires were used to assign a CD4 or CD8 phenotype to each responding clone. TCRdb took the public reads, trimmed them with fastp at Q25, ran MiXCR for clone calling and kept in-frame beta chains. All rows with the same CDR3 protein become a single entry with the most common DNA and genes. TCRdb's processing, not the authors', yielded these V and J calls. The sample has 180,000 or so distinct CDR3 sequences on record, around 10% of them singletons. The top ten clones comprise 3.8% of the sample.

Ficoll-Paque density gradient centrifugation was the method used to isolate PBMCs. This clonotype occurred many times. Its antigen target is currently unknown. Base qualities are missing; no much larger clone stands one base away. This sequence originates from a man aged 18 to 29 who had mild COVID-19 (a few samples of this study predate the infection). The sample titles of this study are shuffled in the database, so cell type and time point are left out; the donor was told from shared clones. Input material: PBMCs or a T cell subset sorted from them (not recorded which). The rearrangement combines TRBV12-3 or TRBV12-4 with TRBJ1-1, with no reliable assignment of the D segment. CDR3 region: CASSLMWVAEAFF. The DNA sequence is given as TGTGCCAGCAGTTTAATGTGGGTAGCTGAAGCTTTCTTT.